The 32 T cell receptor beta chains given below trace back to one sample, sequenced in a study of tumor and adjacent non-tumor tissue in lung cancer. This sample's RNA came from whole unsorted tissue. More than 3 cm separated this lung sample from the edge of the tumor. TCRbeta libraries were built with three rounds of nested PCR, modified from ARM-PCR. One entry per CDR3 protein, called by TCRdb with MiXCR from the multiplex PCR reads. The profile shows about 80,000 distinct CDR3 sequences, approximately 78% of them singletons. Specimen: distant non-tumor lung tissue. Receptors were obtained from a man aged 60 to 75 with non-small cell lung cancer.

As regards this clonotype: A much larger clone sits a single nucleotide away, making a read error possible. This CDR3 is CASNGGLKETQYF. The DNA for the CDR3 is TGTGCCAGCAACGGGGGACTAAAAGAGACCCAGTACTTC. This chain connects TRBV5-4 to TRBJ2-5, with 7 bases matching TRBD2. Trimming at V came to 6 bases and at J to 3 bases, leaving 5 bases not matched to a gene. There are 13 residues in the CDR3. CDR1 is SGHNT, CDR2 YYREEE, per germline (reference sequence).

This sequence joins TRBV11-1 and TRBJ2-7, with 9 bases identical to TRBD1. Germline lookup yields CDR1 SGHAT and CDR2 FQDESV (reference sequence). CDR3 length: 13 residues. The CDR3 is CVSSMDRGGEQYF. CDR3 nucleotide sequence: TGTGTCAGTAGCATGGACAGGGGTGGAGAGCAGTACTTC. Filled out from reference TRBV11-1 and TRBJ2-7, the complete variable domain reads EAEVAQSPRYKITEKSQAVAFWCDPISGHATLYWYRQILGQGPELLVQFQDESVVDDSQLPKDRFSAERLKGVDSTLKIQPAELGDSAMYLCVSSMDRGGEQYFGPGTRLTVT.

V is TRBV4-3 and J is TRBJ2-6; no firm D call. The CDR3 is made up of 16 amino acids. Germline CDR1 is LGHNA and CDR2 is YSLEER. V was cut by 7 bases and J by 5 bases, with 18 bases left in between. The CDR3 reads CASTQEAVSRANVLTF. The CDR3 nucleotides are TGCGCCAGCACTCAAGAGGCGGTGTCTAGGGCCAACGTCCTGACTTTC.

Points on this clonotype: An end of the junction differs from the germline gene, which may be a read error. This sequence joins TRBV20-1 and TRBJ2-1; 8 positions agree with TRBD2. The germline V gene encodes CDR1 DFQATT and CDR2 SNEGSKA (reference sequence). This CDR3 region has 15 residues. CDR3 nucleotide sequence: TGCGGTGCTAGAGGAACTAGCGGTGTAGCCAATGAGCAGTTCTTC. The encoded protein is CGARGTSGVANEQFF.

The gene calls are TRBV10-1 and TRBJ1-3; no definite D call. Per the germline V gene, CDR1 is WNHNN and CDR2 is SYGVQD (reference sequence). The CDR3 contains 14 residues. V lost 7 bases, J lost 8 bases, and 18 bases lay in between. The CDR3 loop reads CASIRGPSGYTIYF. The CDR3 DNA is TGCGCCAGCATACGAGGCCCCTCTGGGTACACCATATATTTT.

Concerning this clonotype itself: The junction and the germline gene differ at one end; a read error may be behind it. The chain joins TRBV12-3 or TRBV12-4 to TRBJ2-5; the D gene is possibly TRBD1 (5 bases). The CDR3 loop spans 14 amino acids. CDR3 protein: CVSSWTNQGETQYF. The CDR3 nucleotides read TGTGTCAGCAGTTGGACCAATCAGGGAGAGACCCAGTACTTC.

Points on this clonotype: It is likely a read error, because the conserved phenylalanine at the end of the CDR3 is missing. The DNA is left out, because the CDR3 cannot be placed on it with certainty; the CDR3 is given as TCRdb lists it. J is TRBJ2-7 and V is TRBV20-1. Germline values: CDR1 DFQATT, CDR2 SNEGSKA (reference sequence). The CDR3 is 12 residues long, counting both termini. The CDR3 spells CRASAVTYEQYS.

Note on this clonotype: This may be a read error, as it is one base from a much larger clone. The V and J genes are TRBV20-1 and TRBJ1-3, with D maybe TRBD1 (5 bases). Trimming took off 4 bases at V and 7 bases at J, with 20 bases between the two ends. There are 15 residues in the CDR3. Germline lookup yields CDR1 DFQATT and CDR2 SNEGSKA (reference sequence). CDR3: CSATRGDSRENTIYF. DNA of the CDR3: TGCAGTGCTACCCGTGGGGACTCCCGCGAGAACACCATATATTTT.

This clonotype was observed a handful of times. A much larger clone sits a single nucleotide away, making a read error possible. CDR3 in DNA: TGTGCCAGCAGTTGGCCGGGACAGGGGTTCGCCTGGGAGCTGTTTTTT. This sequence encodes CASSWPGQGFAWELFF. The chain carries TRBV12-3 or TRBV12-4 and TRBJ2-2; 10 bases are shared with TRBD1. Germline trimming cut 4 bases from V and 9 bases from J; bases unmatched to any gene: 11. The CDR3 runs to 16 residues.

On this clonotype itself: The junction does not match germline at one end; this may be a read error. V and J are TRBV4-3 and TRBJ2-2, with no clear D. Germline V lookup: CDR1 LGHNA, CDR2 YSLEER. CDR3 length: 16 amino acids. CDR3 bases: TGCGCCATCAGCCAAGAATTCAGAACGAACACTGGAGAGCTGTTTTTT. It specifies CAISQEFRTNTGELFF.

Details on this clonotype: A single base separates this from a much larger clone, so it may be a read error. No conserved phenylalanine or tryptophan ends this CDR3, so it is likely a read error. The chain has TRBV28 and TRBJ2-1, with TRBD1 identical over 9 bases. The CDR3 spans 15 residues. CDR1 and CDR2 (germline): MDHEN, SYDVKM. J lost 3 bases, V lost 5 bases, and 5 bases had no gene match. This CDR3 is CASSKGQGHYNEQFL. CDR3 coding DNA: TGTGCCAGCAGTAAAGGACAGGGGCACTACAATGAGCAGTTCCTC.

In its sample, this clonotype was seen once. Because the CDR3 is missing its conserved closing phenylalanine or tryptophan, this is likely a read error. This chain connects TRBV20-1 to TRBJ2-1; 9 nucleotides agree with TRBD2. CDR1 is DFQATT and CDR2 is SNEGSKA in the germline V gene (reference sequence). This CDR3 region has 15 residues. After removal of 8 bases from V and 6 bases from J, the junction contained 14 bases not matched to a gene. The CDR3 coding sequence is TGCAGTCCTAACCCGACTAGCGGAAGGGCCAATGAGCAGTTCTTA. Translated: CSPNPTSGRANEQFL.

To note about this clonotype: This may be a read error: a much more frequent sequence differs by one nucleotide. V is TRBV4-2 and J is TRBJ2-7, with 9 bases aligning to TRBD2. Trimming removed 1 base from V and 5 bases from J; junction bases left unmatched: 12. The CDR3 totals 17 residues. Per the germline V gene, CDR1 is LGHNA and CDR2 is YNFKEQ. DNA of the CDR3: TGTGCCAGCAGCCAAGGAAGCGGGGGGTCCCAGGCCAACGAGCAGTACTTC. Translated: CASSQGSGGSQANEQYF.

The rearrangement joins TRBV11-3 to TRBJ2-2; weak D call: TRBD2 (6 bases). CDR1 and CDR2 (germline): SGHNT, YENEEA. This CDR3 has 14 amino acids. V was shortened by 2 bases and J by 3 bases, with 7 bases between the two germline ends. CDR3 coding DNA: TGTGCCAGCAGCTTATCGGGGGACACCGGGGAGCTGTTTTTT. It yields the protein CASSLSGDTGELFF.

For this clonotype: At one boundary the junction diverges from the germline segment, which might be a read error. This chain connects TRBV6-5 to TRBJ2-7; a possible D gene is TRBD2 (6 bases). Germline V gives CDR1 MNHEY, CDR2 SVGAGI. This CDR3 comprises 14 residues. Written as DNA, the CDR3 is TGTGCCATCCGCCGGGACTTCGGTTCCTACGAGCAGTATTTC. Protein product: CAIRRDFGSYEQYF.

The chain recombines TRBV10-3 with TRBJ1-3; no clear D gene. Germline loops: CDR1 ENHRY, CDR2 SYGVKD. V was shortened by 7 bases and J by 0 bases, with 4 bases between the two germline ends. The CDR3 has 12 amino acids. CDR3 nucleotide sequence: TGTGCCATCATGAGCTCTGGAAACACCATATATTTT. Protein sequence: CAIMSSGNTIYF.

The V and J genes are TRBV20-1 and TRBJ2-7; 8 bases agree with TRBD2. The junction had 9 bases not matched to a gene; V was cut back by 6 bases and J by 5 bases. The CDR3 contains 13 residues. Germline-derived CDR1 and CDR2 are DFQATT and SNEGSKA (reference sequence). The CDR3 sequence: CSADPAGVDEQYF. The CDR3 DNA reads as TGCAGTGCCGACCCAGCGGGAGTAGACGAGCAGTACTTC.

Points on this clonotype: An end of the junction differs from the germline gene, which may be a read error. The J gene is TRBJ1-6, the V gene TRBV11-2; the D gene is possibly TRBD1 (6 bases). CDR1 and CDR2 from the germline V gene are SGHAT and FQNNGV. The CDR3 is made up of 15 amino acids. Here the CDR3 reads CPSRGLGYSDSPLHF. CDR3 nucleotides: TGTCCCAGCAGGGGTCTGGGATATAGTGATTCACCCCTCCACTTT.

CDR3 DNA sequence: TGTGCCAGCAGTGCCCAGTGGGCGCAGGTTGGGATCACTGAAGCTTTCTTT. Translation gives CASSAQWAQVGITEAFF. The chain links TRBV6-1 to TRBJ1-1; unclear D gene. The length of the CDR3 is 17 residues. Trimming shortened V by 4 bases and J by 4 bases, and 22 bases separated the two germline ends. Germline CDR1 MNHNS, CDR2 SASEGT.

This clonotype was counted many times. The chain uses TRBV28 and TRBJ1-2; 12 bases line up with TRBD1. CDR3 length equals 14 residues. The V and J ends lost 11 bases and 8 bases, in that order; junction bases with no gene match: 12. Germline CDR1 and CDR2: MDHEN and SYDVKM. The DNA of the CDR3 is TGTGCCGTAGGTGAGGGACAGGGGGCGCGAGGCTACACCTTC. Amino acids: CAVGEGQGARGYTF.

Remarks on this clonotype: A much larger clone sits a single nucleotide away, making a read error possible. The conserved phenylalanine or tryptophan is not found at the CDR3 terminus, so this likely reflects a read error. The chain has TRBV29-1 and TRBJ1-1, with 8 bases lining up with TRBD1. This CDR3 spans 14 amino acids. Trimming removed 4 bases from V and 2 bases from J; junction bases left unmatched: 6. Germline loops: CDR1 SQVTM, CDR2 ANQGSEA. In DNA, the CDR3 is TGCAGCGTTGGGGGGGGACAGGACAACACTGAAGCTTTCATT. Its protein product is CSVGGGQDNTEAFI.

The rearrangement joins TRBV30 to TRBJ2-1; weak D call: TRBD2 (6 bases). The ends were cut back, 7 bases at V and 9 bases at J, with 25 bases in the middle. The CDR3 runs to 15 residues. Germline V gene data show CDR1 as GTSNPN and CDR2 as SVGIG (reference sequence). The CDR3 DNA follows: TGTGCCTTGTGTGTATCGGTACTAGCATTCGGTGAGCAGTTCTTC. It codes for CALCVSVLAFGEQFF.

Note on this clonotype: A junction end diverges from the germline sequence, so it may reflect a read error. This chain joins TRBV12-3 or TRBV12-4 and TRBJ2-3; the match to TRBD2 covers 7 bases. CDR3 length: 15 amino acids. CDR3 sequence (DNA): TGCGCCAGCAGTCGGGGGAGCGGGGAAGTCACGGGGCCGTATTTT. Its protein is CASSRGSGEVTGPYF.

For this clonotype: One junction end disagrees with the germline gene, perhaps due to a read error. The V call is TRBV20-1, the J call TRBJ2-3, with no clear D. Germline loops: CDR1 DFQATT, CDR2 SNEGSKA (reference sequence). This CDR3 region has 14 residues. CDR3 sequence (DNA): TGCAGTGCTAGAGTGGCGGTCGGAACAGATTCGCAGTATTTT. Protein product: CSARVAVGTDSQYF.

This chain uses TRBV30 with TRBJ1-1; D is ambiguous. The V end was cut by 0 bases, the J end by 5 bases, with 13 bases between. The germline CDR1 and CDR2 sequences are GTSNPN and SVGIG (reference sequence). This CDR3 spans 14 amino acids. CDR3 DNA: TGTGCCTGGAGTGTCGATATCAGGCTGACTGAAGCTTTCTTT. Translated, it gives CAWSVDIRLTEAFF.

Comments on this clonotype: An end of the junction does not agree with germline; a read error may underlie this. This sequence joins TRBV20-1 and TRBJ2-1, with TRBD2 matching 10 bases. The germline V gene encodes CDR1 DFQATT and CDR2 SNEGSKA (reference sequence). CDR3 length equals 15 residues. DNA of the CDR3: TGCAGTGCTGACTCAGCGGGGGGGCCGTGGAATGAACAGTCATTC. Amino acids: CSADSAGGPWNEQSF.

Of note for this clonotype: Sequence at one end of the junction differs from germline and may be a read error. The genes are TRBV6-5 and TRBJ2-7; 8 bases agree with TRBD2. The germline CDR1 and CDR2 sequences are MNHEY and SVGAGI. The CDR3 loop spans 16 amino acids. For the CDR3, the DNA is TGTGCTAGCAGTTACTCGTTTAGCGGGGTCACCTACGAGCAGTACTTC. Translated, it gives CASSYSFSGVTYEQYF.

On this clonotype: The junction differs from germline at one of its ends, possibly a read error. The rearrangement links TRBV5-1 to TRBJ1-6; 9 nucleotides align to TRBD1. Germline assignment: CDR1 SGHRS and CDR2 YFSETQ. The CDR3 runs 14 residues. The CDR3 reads CTSSAGQGSSLLHF. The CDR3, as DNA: TGCACGAGCAGCGCCGGACAGGGGTCTTCACTCCTCCACTTT.

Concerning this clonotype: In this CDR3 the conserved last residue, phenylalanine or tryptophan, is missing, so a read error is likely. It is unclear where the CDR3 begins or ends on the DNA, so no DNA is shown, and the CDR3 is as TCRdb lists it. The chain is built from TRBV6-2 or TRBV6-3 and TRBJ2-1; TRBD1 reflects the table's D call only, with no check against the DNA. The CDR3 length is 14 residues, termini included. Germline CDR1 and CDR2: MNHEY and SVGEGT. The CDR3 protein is CASTDRTARIEQFA.

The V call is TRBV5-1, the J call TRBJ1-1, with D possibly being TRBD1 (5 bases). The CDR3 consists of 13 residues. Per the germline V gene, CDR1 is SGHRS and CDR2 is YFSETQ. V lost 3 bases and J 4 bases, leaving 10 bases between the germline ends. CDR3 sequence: CASSYDRSTEAFF. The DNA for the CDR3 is TGCGCCAGCAGCTATGACAGAAGCACTGAAGCTTTCTTT.

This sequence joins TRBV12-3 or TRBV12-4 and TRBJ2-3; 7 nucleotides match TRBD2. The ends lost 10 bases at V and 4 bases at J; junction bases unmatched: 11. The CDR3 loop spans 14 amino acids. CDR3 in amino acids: CANIPREGADTQYF. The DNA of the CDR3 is TGTGCCAACATCCCCAGGGAGGGCGCAGATACGCAGTATTTT.

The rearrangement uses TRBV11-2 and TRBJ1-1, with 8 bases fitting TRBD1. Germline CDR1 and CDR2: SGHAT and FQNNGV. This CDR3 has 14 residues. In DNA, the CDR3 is TGTATCAGCAGCTTAGCCCCCGGGACAGGAGGGGCTTTCTTT. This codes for CISSLAPGTGGAFF.